Below are 31 T cell receptor beta chains sequenced from a single sample in a study of blood T cell repertoires in COVID-19. Using immunoSEQ multiplex PCR, the repertoire was profiled, and TCRdb retains in-frame clones only, with some absent. The table shows over 200,000 clones, with just under 90% occurring only once. Sequencing input: peripheral blood. The receptors stem from a young man with COVID-19, enrolled during active disease.

V gene TRBV10-2 combines with J gene TRBJ2-5; 10 nucleotides line up with TRBD2. J was trimmed by 3 bases and V by 7 bases; bases with no gene match: 2. Germline values: CDR1 WSHSY, CDR2 SAAADI. This CDR3 is built from 13 residues. CDR3: CASNLAGEETQYF. The CDR3 DNA is TGCGCCAGCAACCTAGCGGGAGAAGAGACCCAGTACTTC.

The CDR3 sequence is CASSQGNRGTNYGYTF. CDR3 sequence (DNA): TGTGCCAGCAGCCAAGGTAACAGGGGAACTAACTATGGCTACACCTTC. The chain links TRBV4-2 to TRBJ1-2; 7 bases match TRBD1. Germline trimming cut 1 base from V and 0 bases from J; bases unmatched to any gene: 5. In germline, CDR1 is LGHNA, CDR2 YNFKEQ. The CDR3 loop spans 16 amino acids.

A word on this clone: This sample includes further DNA sequences coding for the same CDR3. CDR3 protein: CASSVEGAGANVLTF. The CDR3 bases are TGTGCCAGCAGCGTAGAGGGGGCTGGGGCCAACGTCCTGACTTTC. This sequence joins TRBV9 and TRBJ2-6; TRBD1 might be the D (6 bases). The CDR3 is 15 residues long. Trimming removed 0 bases at V and 2 bases at J, with 6 bases between. Per germline, CDR1 SGDLS and CDR2 YYNGEE.

The rearrangement uses TRBV5-1 and TRBJ1-3; D is undetermined. V gave up 2 bases and J gave up 0 bases, with 15 bases separating them. In germline, CDR1 is SGHRS, CDR2 YFSETQ. CDR3 length equals 17 residues. The CDR3 loop is CASSFTDMGSSGNTIYF. The CDR3 DNA follows: TGCGCCAGCAGCTTTACCGATATGGGGAGCTCTGGAAACACCATATATTTT.

The genes are TRBV6-5 and TRBJ1-2; TRBD1 aligns across 7 bases. The germline V gene encodes CDR1 MNHEY and CDR2 SVGAGI. The CDR3 totals 14 residues. With V trimmed by 6 bases and J by 5 bases, 9 bases remained unmatched. In DNA, the CDR3 is TGTGCCAGCAGGGAGGGGGCTGCGGTATATGGCTACACCTTC. Amino acid sequence: CASREGAAVYGYTF.

The chain recombines TRBV3-1 (or the pseudogene TRBV3-2) with TRBJ2-1; perhaps TRBD2 as D (6 bases). The germline gives CDR1 LGHDT, CDR2 YNNKEL (reference sequence). The V end was cut by 1 base, the J end by 6 bases, with 7 bases between. CDR3 length: 13 amino acids. CDR3 DNA: TGTGCCAGCAGCCAAGCCGGGGGCAATGAGCAGTTCTTC. Encoded protein: CASSQAGGNEQFF.

The J gene is TRBJ1-2, the V gene TRBV4-1, with 7 bases lining up with TRBD1. V was pared by 0 bases and J by 7 bases, with 2 bases of the junction left unmatched. This CDR3 has 13 amino acids. Per germline, CDR1 MGHRA and CDR2 YSYEKL. CDR3 in DNA: TGCGCCAGCAGCCAAGATGACAGGGCTGGCTACACCTTC. This encodes CASSQDDRAGYTF.

J is TRBJ2-5 and V is TRBV27, with D possibly matching TRBD1 (6 bases). The CDR3 covers 13 residues. The ends were cut back, 5 bases at V and 4 bases at J, with 11 bases in the middle. Germline-derived CDR1 and CDR2 are MNHEY and SMNVEV (reference sequence). As DNA, the CDR3 is TGTGCCAGCAGTAGACAGGTTCTAGAGACCCAGTACTTC. Translating gives CASSRQVLETQYF.

The chain recombines TRBV7-2 with TRBJ2-2; 9 bases are shared with TRBD1. This CDR3 is 17 amino acids long. With 1 base clipped from V and 3 bases from J, the junction kept 6 bases outside the gene matches. From germline, CDR1 is SGHTA and CDR2 FQGNSA. The CDR3 DNA is TGTGCCAGCAGCTTAGATGGGGACAGGGCGTACACCGGGGAGCTGTTTTTT. Translation gives CASSLDGDRAYTGELFF.

The chain recombines TRBV27 with TRBJ1-6, with D hard to call. With 0 bases removed from V and 5 bases from J, the gap between germline ends came to 5 bases. From germline, CDR1 is MNHEY and CDR2 SMNVEV (reference sequence). This CDR3 is 14 amino acids long. Here the CDR3 DNA reads TGTGCCAGCAGTTTATCGAGGGATAATTCACCCCTCCACTTT. It encodes CASSLSRDNSPLHF.

V gene TRBV19 combines with J gene TRBJ1-4, with 9 bases matching TRBD1. Trimming removed 2 bases from V and 5 bases from J; junction bases left unmatched: 9. Germline CDR1 and CDR2: LNHDA and SQIVND (reference sequence). This CDR3 region has 17 residues. The CDR3 nucleotides are TGTGCCAGTAGTATATCTCAACCGGGACAGGGAAATGAAAAACTGTTTTTT. Translating gives CASSISQPGQGNEKLFF.

The chain couples TRBV18 to TRBJ1-2; possibly TRBD1 for D (6 bases). V lost 1 base to trimming and J lost 3 bases, with 15 bases between them. CDR1 is KGHSH and CDR2 is LQKENI in the germline V gene. There are 16 residues in the CDR3. CDR3 nucleotide sequence: TGTGCCAGCTCACCACTTATGACAGGCGTGGACTATGGCTACACCTTC. Protein: CASSPLMTGVDYGYTF. The whole variable domain, remainder taken from reference TRBV18 and TRBJ1-2, is NAGVMQNPRHLVRRRGQEARLRCSPMKGHSHVYWYRQLPEEGLKFMVYLQKENIIDESGMPKERFSAEFPKEGPSILRIQQVVRGDSAAYFCASSPLMTGVDYGYTFGSGTRLTVV.

The rearrangement uses TRBV6-5 and TRBJ1-1, with D unresolved. In germline, CDR1 is MNHEY, CDR2 SVGAGI. Trimming took 6 bases from V and 0 from J, leaving 8 bases between them. The CDR3 runs 13 residues. The CDR3 protein is CASREAVNTEAFF. The CDR3 bases are TGTGCCAGCAGGGAGGCTGTGAACACTGAAGCTTTCTTT.

This chain joins TRBV5-1 and TRBJ1-4, with 9 bases aligning to TRBD1. CDR1 and CDR2 from the germline V gene are SGHRS and YFSETQ. The CDR3 is 15 residues long. After removal of 3 bases from V and 7 bases from J, the junction contained 7 bases not matched to a gene. CDR3 protein: CASSSLGTGSEKLFF. CDR3 DNA sequence: TGCGCCAGCAGCTCCCTGGGGACAGGGAGTGAAAAACTGTTTTTT.

The chain combines TRBV7-2 with TRBJ1-1, with a possible D match to TRBD1 (5 bases). V shed 3 bases and J shed 1 base, with 12 bases lying between them. The germline V gene encodes CDR1 SGHTA and CDR2 FQGNSA. CDR3 length: 15 amino acids. This CDR3 reads CASSFLTAPNTEAFF. The CDR3 nucleotides are TGTGCCAGCAGCTTCCTGACAGCCCCGAACACTGAAGCTTTCTTT.

V gene TRBV7-3 combines with J gene TRBJ1-2; D ambiguous. Between the trimmed V and J ends, which lost 4 bases and 0 bases, there was a span of 15 bases. This CDR3 spans 16 amino acids. Germline loops: CDR1 SGHTA, CDR2 FQGTGA. CDR3 coding DNA: TGTGCCAGCAGCTCACCCGGACGGGGAGCTAACTATGGCTACACCTTC. Its translation is CASSSPGRGANYGYTF.

The chain joins TRBV18 to TRBJ2-1; the match to TRBD1 covers 9 bases. Trimming at V came to 2 bases and at J to 5 bases, leaving 1 base not matched to a gene. Germline assignment: CDR1 KGHSH and CDR2 LQKENI. The length of the CDR3 is 14 residues. DNA of the CDR3: TGTGCCAGCTCACCAAGGACAGGGGACAATGAGCAGTTCTTC. It translates to CASSPRTGDNEQFF.

The chain couples TRBV5-1 to TRBJ1-1; 7 nucleotides line up with TRBD1. The ends lost 6 bases at V and 2 bases at J; junction bases unmatched: 10. This CDR3 has 15 residues. Germline CDR1 reads SGHRS; CDR2 reads YFSETQ. Here the CDR3 reads CASTLTGQINTEAFF. CDR3 in DNA: TGCGCCAGCACTTTAACGGGACAGATAAACACTGAAGCTTTCTTT.

In its sample, this clone was seen a few times. The chain is built from TRBV11-2 and TRBJ2-1, with 9 nucleotides matching TRBD1. This CDR3 region has 16 residues. Germline V gives CDR1 SGHAT, CDR2 FQNNGV. V gave up 2 bases and J gave up 4 bases; unmatched junction bases: 6. The chain's CDR3 is CASSLLPDRGYNEQFF. For the CDR3, the DNA is TGTGCCAGCAGCTTATTGCCGGACAGGGGTTACAATGAGCAGTTCTTC.

The CDR3 loop reads CASIQGGTEAFF. Written as DNA, the CDR3 is TGTGCCAGCATACAGGGTGGCACTGAAGCTTTCTTT. The J gene is TRBJ1-1, the V gene TRBV25-1, with TRBD1 as a possible D gene (6 bases). The ends were cut back, 7 bases at V and 4 bases at J, with 10 bases in the middle. The CDR3 runs to 12 residues. CDR1 and CDR2 from the germline V gene are MGHDK and SYGVNS.

The chain is built from TRBV5-1 and TRBJ2-3, with a possible D match to TRBD2 (6 bases). Trimming removed 7 bases at V and 5 bases at J, with 20 bases between. Looked up from germline, CDR1 is SGHRS and CDR2 is YFSETQ. The length of the CDR3 is 15 residues. The CDR3: CASAFAGTAGDTQYF. CDR3 coding DNA: TGCGCCAGCGCCTTTGCCGGGACTGCGGGAGATACGCAGTATTTT.

The chain joins TRBV3-1 (or the pseudogene TRBV3-2) to TRBJ1-3, with no clear D. The CDR3 totals 14 residues. The V and J ends lost 0 bases and 4 bases respectively, with 7 bases between them. From germline, CDR1 is LGHDT and CDR2 YNNKEL (reference sequence). The CDR3 loop reads CASSQDLQGNTIYF. The CDR3 region has the DNA TGTGCCAGCAGCCAAGATCTACAGGGAAACACCATATATTTT.

The chain combines TRBV7-9 with TRBJ2-7; 7 bases fit TRBD1. Germline V gives CDR1 SEHNR, CDR2 FQNEAQ (reference sequence). The CDR3 length is 15 residues. After removal of 4 bases from V and 3 bases from J, the junction contained 9 bases not matched to a gene. The CDR3 loop is CASSSPGQNFYEQYF. The CDR3 bases are TGTGCCAGCAGCTCCCCGGGACAGAATTTCTACGAGCAGTACTTC.

The genes are TRBV6-5 and TRBJ1-6; no clear D gene. V lost 0 bases to trimming and J lost 0 bases, with 6 bases between them. This CDR3 spans 16 amino acids. CDR1 and CDR2 (germline): MNHEY, SVGAGI. Here the CDR3 DNA reads TGTGCCAGCAGTTACTCGGGGAGCTCCTATAATTCACCCCTCCACTTT. It encodes CASSYSGSSYNSPLHF.

The rearrangement uses TRBV5-4 and TRBJ2-1, with TRBD1 matching over 10 bases. The V gene's germline CDR1 is SGHNT and CDR2 YYREEE (reference sequence). This CDR3 is 17 amino acids long. V gave up 6 bases and J gave up 8 bases; unmatched junction bases: 17. Here the CDR3 reads CASTPIVSGQGSYEQFF. The CDR3 DNA is TGTGCCAGCACCCCGATAGTATCGGGACAGGGGAGTTATGAGCAGTTCTTC.

This chain uses TRBV11-2 with TRBJ1-1, with 8 bases identical to TRBD1. Germline V gene lookup returns CDR1 SGHAT and CDR2 FQNNGV. Germline trimming cut 5 bases from V and 5 bases from J; bases unmatched to any gene: 10. The length of the CDR3 is 15 residues. The CDR3 region is CASSLITGGLTEAFF. Written as DNA, the CDR3 is TGTGCCAGCAGCCTGATAACAGGGGGGTTAACTGAAGCTTTCTTT.

This clone was detected only a few times. CDR3 sequence reads: CASSLEETSGFSEQFF. In DNA form, the CDR3 reads TGCGCCAGCAGCCTCGAGGAGACTAGCGGGTTTAGTGAGCAGTTCTTC. The rearrangement uses TRBV5-1 and TRBJ2-1, with TRBD2 identical over 10 bases. CDR1 SGHRS and CDR2 YFSETQ come from the germline V gene. This CDR3 is built from 16 residues. J was trimmed by 9 bases and V by 4 bases; bases with no gene match: 13.

The chain employs TRBV21-1 and TRBJ1-5; the table assigns TRBD1, which was not confirmed against the DNA. TRBV21-1 corresponds to a pseudogene. CDR3 length: 16 amino acids. CDR3 nucleotide sequence: TGTGCCAGCAGCGACTTGACAGGACATAGCAATCAGCCCCAGCATTTT. Translating it yields CASSDLTGHSNQPQHF.

This chain links TRBV10-3 with TRBJ1-1; TRBD1 matches at 9 bases. CDR1 is ENHRY and CDR2 is SYGVKD in the germline V gene. J was trimmed by 4 bases and V by 7 bases; bases with no gene match: 4. The CDR3 totals 13 residues. CDR3 nucleotides: TGTGCCATCACCCCGACAGGGGGCACTGAAGCTTTCTTT. The encoded protein is CAITPTGGTEAFF.

V and J are TRBV21-1 and TRBJ2-2; the table names TRBD1, a call not compared with the DNA. TRBV21-1 is flagged as a pseudogene. This CDR3 spans 18 amino acids. CDR3 in amino acids: CASNTGQGAEGNTGELFF. The CDR3 DNA follows: TGTGCCAGCAACACGGGACAGGGGGCGGAGGGGAACACCGGGGAGCTGTTTTTT.

The genes are TRBV5-1 and TRBJ1-3; D unresolved. The ends were cut back, 0 bases at V and 0 bases at J, with 7 bases in the middle. There are 15 residues in the CDR3. Germline V gene sequence: CDR1 SGHRS, CDR2 YFSETQ. In DNA form, the CDR3 reads TGCGCCAGCAGCTTGGGGCAGATCTCTGGAAACACCATATATTTT. Translation: CASSLGQISGNTIYF.